Here is one T cell receptor beta chain with its context. Its matching antigen is unknown. Method: immunoSEQ multiplex PCR; TCRdb's copy keeps in-frame clones and lacks some. The table lists some 110,000 clones, 70% to 90% of them singletons. These data are taken from a study of cytomegalovirus exposure and HLA in healthy donors. Study-level points and caveats: The tendency of first-cohort TCR clusters to co-occur in the 110 or so validation repertoires emerged from a later analysis. Listed as cytomegalovirus-associated were over 150 TCR beta chains.

This CDR3 region has 12 residues. Trimming took 6 bases from V and 3 from J, leaving 6 bases between them. CDR1 is SGHTA and CDR2 is FQGNSA in the germline V gene. The chain recombines TRBV7-2 with TRBJ1-5; D perhaps matches TRBD1 (5 bases). This receptor was obtained from a man aged 18 to 30 in good health and CMV-seropositive. The sequencing sample was made of PBMCs. CDR3 sequence: CASRQDNQPQHF. CDR3 in DNA: TGTGCCAGCAGACAGGACAATCAGCCCCAGCATTTT.